This T cell receptor beta chain came from a study of T cell changes during pregnancy in multiple sclerosis. The V gene's germline CDR1 is LGHNA and CDR2 YSLEER. With 0 bases clipped from V and 4 bases from J, the junction kept 11 bases outside the gene matches. This CDR3 contains 17 residues. Some clones are missing from TCRdb's copy, which holds only in-frame ones; the method was immunoSEQ multiplex PCR. This table holds about 50,000 clones, around nine tenths found once. V usage is TRBV4-3 and J usage is TRBJ1-2; 7 nucleotides line up with TRBD1. This clonotype was obtained from a female donor with multiple sclerosis, enrolled in a pregnancy study. The sequencing used CD4+ T cells from peripheral blood mononuclear cells, collected after pregnancy. CDR3 nucleotide sequence: TGCGCCAGCAGCCAAGACATCCGGGGACAGCTTATCTATGGCTACACCTTC. This gives the protein CASSQDIRGQLIYGYTF.